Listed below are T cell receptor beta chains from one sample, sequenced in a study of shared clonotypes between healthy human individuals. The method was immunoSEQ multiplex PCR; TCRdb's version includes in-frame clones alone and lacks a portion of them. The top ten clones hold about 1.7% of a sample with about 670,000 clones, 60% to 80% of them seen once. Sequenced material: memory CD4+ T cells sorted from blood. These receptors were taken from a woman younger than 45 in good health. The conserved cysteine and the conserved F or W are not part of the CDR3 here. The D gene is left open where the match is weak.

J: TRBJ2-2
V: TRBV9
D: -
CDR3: ASSVVSGSLTGELF

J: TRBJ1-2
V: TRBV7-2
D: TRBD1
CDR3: ASSLYQGGRGYT

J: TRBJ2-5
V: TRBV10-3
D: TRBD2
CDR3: AISERAGSGRPNQETQY

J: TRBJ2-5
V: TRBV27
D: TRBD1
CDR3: ASTTGTGGKETQY

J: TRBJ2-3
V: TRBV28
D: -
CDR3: ASRRAGVRTDTQY

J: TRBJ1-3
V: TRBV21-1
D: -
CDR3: ASSSRQGEDSGNTIY

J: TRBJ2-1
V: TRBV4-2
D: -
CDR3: ASSPPQGYNEQF

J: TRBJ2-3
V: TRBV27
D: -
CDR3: ASSALQDHTDTQY

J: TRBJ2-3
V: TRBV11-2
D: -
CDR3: ASSLVQGASTDTQY

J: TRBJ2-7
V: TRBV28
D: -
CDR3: ASSFTGPRSYEQY

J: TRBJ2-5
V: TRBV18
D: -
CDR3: ASSPPVPRETQY

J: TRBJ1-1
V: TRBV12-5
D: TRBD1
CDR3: ASGLGGQGRTEAF

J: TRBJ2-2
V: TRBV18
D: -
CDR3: ASSREVTGELF

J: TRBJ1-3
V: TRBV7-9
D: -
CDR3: ASSLDRLSGNTIY

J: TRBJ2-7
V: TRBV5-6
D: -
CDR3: ASSLELYEQY

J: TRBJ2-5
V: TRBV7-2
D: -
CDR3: ASSPPTRVEYQETQY

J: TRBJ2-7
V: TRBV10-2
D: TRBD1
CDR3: ASSTFRRTGGREQY

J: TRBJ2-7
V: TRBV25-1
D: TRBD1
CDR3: ASSEIGQGKYEQY

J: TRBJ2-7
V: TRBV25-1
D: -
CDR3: ASRTQGLLNEQY

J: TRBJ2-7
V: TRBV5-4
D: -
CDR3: ASSLGQRGNYEQY

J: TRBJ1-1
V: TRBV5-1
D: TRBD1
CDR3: ASSPWTGTSTEAF

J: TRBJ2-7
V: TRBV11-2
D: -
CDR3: ASSLDIAGGQY

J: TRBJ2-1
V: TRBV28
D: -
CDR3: ASSLGVSPNEQF

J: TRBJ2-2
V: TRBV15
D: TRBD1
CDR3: ATSRAPDRAGELF

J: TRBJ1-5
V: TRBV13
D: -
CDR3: ASSLGIKGGQPQH

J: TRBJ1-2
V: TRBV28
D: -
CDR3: ASTSLEVDGYT

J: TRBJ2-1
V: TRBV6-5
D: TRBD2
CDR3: ASRTTSGRISEQF

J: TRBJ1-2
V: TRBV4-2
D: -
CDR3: ASSQGRVGYT

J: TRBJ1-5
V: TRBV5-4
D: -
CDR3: ASSQEQGGSNQPQH

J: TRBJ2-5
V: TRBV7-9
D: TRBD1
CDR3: ASSHDRGLKTQY

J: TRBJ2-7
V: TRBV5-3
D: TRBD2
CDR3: ARSPRLAGIYEQY

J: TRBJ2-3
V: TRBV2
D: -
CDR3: ASSLQGTDTQY

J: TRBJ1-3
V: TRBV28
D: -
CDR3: ASSPPRYSGNTIY

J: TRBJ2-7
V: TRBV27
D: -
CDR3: ASSSASRDYEQY

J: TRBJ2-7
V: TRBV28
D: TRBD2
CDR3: ASKAAQREEGGEQY

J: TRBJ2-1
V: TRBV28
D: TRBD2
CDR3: ATRTSGYNEQF

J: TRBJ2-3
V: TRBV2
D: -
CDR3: ASSPPFTDTQY

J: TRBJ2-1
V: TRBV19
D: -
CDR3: ASSIYNEQF

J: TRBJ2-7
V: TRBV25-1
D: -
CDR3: ASSEQSGSYEQY

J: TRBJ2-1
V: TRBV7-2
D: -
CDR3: ASSFQASTNEQF

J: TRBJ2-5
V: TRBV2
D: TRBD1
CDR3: ASSEQTGGIGETQY

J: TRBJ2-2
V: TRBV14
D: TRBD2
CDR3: ASSQVSGSGYTGELF

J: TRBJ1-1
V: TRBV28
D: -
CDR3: ASSLLVQLTEAF

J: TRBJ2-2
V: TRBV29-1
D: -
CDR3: SGTWGSIANTGELF

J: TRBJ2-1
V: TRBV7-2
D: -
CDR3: ASSSGGLVNEQF